This T cell receptor beta chain was profiled in a study of CD8 T cells in ankylosing spondylitis. Study-wide results and limits: Roughly eight highly homologous variants made up a TCR beta motif, and this motif appeared characteristic of ankylosing spondylitis blood.

This CDR3 is built from 17 residues. The V gene's germline CDR1 is MNHEY and CDR2 SMNVEV (reference sequence). J was trimmed by 5 bases and V by 3 bases; bases with no gene match: 12. With regard to this clonotype: What it binds is not known.

TCRdb itself ran the 5' RACE reads through MiXCR, one entry per CDR3 protein. The sample lists some 840,000 distinct CDR3 sequences, about an eighth occurring once. The sample comprised blood, either unsorted or a sorted T cell fraction (not recorded which). The receptor comes from a male donor with ankylosing spondylitis. The J gene is TRBJ2-3, the V gene TRBV27; 9 positions agree with TRBD1. The CDR3 loop is CASSFRVAQGAGDTQYF. The CDR3 nucleotides are TGTGCCAGCAGTTTCAGGGTAGCACAGGGGGCTGGAGATACGCAGTATTTT.